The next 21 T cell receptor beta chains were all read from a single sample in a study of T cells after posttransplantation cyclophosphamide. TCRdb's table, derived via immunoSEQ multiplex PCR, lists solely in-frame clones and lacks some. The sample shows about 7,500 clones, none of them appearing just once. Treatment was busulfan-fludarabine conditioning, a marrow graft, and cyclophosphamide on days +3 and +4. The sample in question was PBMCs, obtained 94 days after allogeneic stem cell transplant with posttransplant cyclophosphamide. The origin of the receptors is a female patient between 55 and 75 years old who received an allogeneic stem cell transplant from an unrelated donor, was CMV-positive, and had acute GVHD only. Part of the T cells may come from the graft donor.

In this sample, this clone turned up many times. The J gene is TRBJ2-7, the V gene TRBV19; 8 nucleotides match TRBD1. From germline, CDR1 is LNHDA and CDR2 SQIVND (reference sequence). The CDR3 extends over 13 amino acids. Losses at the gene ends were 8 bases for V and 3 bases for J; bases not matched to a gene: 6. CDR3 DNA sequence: TGTGCCAGTGGTACAGGGGGGTTCTACGAGCAGTACTTC. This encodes CASGTGGFYEQYF.

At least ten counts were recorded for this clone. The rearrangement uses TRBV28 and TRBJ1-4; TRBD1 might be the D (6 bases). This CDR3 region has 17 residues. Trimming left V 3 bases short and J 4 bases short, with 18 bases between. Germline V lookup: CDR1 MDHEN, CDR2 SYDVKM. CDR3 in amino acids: CASSFNDGGAHNEKLFF. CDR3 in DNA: TGTGCCAGCAGTTTCAACGACGGGGGGGCCCATAATGAAAAACTGTTTTTT.

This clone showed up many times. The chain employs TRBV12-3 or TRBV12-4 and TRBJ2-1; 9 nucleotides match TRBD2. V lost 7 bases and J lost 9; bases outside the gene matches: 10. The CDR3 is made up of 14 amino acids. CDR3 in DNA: TGTGCCAGCACCTTAGGGACTAGCCCCAGTGAGCAGTTCTTC. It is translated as CASTLGTSPSEQFF.

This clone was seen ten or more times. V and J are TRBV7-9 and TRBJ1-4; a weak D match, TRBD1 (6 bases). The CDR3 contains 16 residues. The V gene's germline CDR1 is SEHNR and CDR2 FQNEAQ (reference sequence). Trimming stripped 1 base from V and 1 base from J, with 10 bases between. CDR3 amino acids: CASSLVGGGTNEKLFF. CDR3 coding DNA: TGTGCCAGCAGCTTAGTAGGAGGGGGAACTAATGAAAAACTGTTTTTT.

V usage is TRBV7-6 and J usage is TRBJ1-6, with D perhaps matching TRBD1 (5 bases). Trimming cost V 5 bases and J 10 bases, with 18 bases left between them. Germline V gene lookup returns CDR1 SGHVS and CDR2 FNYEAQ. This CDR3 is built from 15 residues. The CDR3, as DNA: TGTGCCAGCAGCCTTTCGGGGGAGGGCGGCTCACCCCTCCACTTT. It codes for CASSLSGEGGSPLHF.

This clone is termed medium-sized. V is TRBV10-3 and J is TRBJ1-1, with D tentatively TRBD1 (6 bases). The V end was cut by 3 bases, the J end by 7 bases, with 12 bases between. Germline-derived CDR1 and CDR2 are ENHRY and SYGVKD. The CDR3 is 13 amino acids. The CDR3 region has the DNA TGTGCCATCAGTGACCCCGGACAGTTTGAAGCTTTCTTT. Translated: CAISDPGQFEAFF.

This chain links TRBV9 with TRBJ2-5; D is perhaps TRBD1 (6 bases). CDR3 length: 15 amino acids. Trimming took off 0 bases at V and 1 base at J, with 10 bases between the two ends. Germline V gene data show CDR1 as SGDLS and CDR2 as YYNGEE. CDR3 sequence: CASSVGGQPQETQYF. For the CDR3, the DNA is TGTGCCAGCAGCGTAGGGGGACAACCCCAAGAGACCCAGTACTTC.

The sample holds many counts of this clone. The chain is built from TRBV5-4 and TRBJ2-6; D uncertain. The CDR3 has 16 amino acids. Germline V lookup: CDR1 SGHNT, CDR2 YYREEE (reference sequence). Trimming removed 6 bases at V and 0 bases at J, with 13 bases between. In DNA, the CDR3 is TGTGCCAGCAACCAGTTAGGCGGCTCTGGGGCCAACGTCCTGACTTTC. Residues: CASNQLGGSGANVLTF.

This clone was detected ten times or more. The CDR3 sequence is CASSGARGAPVTQYF. As DNA, the CDR3 is TGTGCCAGCAGCGGGGCGCGGGGGGCCCCCGTGACCCAGTACTTC. The J gene is TRBJ2-5, the V gene TRBV7-9; 8 bases are a match to TRBD2. The CDR3 is made up of 15 amino acids. With V trimmed by 5 bases and J by 7 bases, 12 bases remained unmatched. Germline CDR1 and CDR2: SEHNR and FQNEAQ (reference sequence).

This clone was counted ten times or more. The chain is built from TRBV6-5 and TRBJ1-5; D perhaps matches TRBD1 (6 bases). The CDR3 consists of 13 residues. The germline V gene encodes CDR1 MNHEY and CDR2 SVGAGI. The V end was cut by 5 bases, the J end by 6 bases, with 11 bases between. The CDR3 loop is CASSQGKSQPQHF. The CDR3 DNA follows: TGTGCCAGCAGTCAGGGGAAGAGTCAGCCCCAGCATTTT.

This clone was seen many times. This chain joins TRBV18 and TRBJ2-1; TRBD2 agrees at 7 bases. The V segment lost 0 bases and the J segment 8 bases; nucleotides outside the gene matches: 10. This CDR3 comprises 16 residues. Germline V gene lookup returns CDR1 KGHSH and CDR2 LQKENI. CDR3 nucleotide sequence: TGTGCCAGCTCACCACCGACTAGCCGGACGGCCCATGAGCAGTTCTTC. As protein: CASSPPTSRTAHEQFF.

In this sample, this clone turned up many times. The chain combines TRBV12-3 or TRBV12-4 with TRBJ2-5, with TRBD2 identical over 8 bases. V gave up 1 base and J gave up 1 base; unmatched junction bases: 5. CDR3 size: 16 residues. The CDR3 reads CASSLGVAGTQETQYF. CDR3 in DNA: TGTGCCAGCAGTTTAGGTGTAGCGGGGACCCAAGAGACCCAGTACTTC.

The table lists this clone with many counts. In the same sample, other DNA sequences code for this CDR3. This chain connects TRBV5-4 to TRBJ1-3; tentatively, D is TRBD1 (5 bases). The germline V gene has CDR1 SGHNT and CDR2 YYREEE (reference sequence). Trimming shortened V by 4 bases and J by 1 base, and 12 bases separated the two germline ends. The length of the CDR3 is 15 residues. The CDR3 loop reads CASSGDLGSGNTIYF. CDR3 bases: TGTGCCAGCAGCGGGGACTTGGGGTCTGGAAACACCATATATTTT.

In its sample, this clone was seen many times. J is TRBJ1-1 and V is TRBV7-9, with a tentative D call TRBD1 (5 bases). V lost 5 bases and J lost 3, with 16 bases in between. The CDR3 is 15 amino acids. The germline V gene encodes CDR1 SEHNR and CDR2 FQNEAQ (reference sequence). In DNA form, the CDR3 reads TGTGCCAGCAGCCAGGGCCCCGGGAGGGACACTGAAGCTTTCTTT. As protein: CASSQGPGRDTEAFF.

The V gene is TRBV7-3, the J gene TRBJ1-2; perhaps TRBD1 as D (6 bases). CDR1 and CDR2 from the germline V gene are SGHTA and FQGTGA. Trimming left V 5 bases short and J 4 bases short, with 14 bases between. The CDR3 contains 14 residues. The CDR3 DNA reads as TGTGCCAGCAGCCTGGACAGCCGAACCTATGGCTACACCTTC. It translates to CASSLDSRTYGYTF.

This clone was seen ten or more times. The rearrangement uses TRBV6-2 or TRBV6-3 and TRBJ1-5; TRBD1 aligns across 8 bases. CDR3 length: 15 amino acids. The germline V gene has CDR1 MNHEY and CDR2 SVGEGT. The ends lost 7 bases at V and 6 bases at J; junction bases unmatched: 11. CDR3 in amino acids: CASTWRQGASQPQHF. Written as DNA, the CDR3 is TGTGCCAGCACCTGGAGGCAGGGGGCTAGTCAGCCCCAGCATTTT.

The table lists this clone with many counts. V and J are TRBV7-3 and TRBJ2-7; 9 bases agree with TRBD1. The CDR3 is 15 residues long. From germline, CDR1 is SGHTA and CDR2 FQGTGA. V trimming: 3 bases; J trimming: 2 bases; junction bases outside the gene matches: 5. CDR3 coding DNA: TGTGCCAGCAGCTTCGAGGGGACAGGGCCCTACGAGCAGTACTTC. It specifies CASSFEGTGPYEQYF.

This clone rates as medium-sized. CDR3 protein: CASSSLAGIRGADTQYF. In DNA, the CDR3 is TGTGCCAGCAGCTCTTTAGCGGGAATACGGGGGGCAGATACGCAGTATTTT. The chain joins TRBV7-2 to TRBJ2-3, with 8 nucleotides matching TRBD2. The V segment lost 4 bases and the J segment 4 bases; nucleotides outside the gene matches: 13. CDR3 length equals 17 residues. Germline-derived CDR1 and CDR2 are SGHTA and FQGNSA.

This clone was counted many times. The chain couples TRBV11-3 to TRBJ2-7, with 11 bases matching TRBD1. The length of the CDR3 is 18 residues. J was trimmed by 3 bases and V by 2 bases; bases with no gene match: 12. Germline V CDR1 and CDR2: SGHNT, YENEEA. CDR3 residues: CASSLPRTGGAWVYEQYF. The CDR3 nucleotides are TGTGCCAGCAGCTTACCGAGGACAGGGGGCGCTTGGGTCTACGAGCAGTACTTC.

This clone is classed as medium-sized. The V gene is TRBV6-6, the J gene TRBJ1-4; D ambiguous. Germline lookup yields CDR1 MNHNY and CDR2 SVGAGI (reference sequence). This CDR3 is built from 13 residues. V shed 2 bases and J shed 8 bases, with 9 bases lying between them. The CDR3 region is CASSYRVLEKLFF. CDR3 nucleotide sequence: TGTGCCAGCAGTTACCGGGTCTTAGAAAAACTGTTTTTT.

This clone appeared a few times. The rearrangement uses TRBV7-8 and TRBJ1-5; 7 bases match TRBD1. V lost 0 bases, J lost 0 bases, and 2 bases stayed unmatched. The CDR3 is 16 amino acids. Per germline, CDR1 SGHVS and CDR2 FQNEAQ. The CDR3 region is CASSLAWDSSNQPQHF. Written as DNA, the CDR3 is TGTGCCAGCAGCTTAGCCTGGGACAGTAGCAATCAGCCCCAGCATTTT.